This T cell receptor (beta chain) was identified during a study of T cells in Graves' hyperthyroidism and ophthalmopathy. The investigators amplified TCR beta CDR3 regions from RNA transcripts. Using the HTBI primer set, a first-round RT-PCR was run on the TCR CDR3. In TCRdb, the multiplex PCR reads were re-called with MiXCR into one record per CDR3 protein. The data hold around 430,000 distinct CDR3 sequences, with 14% to 15% observed a single time. Germline lookup yields CDR1 DFQATT and CDR2 SNEGSKA (reference sequence). The CDR3 totals 12 residues. V gave up 4 bases and J gave up 5 bases, with 9 bases separating them. This clonotype was seen a few times.

The rearrangement joins TRBV20-1 to TRBJ1-5, with D perhaps TRBD1 (6 bases). The source of this sequence is a woman aged 25 to 39 with Graves' hyperthyroidism. Sequencing used blood. CDR3 amino acids: CSATPGDQPQHF. CDR3 nucleotides: TGCAGTGCTACCCCAGGGGATCAGCCCCAGCATTTT.